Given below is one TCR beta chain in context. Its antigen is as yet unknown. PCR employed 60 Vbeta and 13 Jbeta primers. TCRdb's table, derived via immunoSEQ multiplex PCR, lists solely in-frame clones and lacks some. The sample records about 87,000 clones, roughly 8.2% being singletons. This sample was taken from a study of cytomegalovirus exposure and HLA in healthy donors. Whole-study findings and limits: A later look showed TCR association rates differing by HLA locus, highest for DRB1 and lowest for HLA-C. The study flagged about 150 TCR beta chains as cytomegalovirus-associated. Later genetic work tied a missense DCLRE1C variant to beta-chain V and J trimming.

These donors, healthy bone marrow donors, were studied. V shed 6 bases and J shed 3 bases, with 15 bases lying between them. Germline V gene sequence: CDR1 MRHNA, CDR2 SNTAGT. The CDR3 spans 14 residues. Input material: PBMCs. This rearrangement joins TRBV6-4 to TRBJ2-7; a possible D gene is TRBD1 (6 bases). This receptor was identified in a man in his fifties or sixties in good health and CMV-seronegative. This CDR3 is CASRRNGTFYEQYF. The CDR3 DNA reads TGTGCCAGCAGGAGGAATGGGACATTCTACGAGCAGTACTTC.